A single TCR beta chain is shown here with its context. The germline gives CDR1 SNHLY, CDR2 FYNNEI. V was pared by 6 bases and J by 9 bases, with 4 bases of the junction left unmatched. The CDR3 length is 13 residues. The data were taken from a study of blood T cell repertoires in COVID-19. Study overall: COVID-19 samples, acute and convalescent, were from the United States, Italy and Spain. T cells, B-cell-depleted T cells, or PBMCs provided the cDNA or gDNA that served as material.

Seattle enrolled patients during active infection and tracked them longitudinally. Authors' analysis steps: Researchers report that nucleated cell counts were estimated from reference gene primer amplification. Produced via immunoSEQ multiplex PCR; TCRdb's table is partial and in-frame only. V and J calls and clone size come straight from that table; D and trimming were deduced from the DNA. The profile covers 210,000 or so clones, with 80% to 90% appearing a single time and about 2.5% taken by the ten largest. This chain connects TRBV2 to TRBJ1-6; 8 bases are a match to TRBD1. The receptor's source is a man aged 25 to 45 with COVID-19, enrolled during active disease. The source material was peripheral blood. Here the CDR3 DNA reads TGTGCCAGCAGAACAGGGGGTGGTTCACCCCTCCACTTT. It translates to CASRTGGGSPLHF.